This TCR beta chain was retrieved from a study of T cell responses to AZD1222 COVID-19 vaccine. Regarding this clone: The antigen is unknown.

Clones were read by immunoSEQ multiplex PCR, and TCRdb kept only the in-frame ones, dropping some. Of about 190,000 clones in the sample, around 93% were seen once. Overall study results and limits: Mapped onto spike, vaccine-associated CD4 TCRs spanned it and were dominant at 160-218 and 743-854. Sampling captured repertoires only after the peak T cell response.

The CDR3 totals 16 residues. V gave up 4 bases and J gave up 2 bases; unmatched junction bases: 9. Germline CDR1 reads SGHRS; CDR2 reads YFSETQ. V usage is TRBV5-1 and J usage is TRBJ2-5, with 9 bases aligning to TRBD1. The receptor was isolated from an adult in good health. The sequenced sample was peripheral blood, obtained on day 0 of AZD1222 vaccination. DNA of the CDR3: TGCGCCAGCAGCGGTACCGGGACAGGGCTACAAGAGACCCAGTACTTC. This sequence encodes CASSGTGTGLQETQYF.